One and the same sample provided the 26 T cell receptor beta chains below, sequenced in a study of T cell repertoires in ileal Crohn's disease. The data were produced by immunoSEQ multiplex PCR, yet TCRdb's version contains in-frame clones alone and is incomplete. The sample holds approximately 16,000 clones; over 70% are singletons and the top ten take about 4%. Time point meaning: neoterminal ileum biopsy at postoperative endoscopy, about 6 months after surgery. Input material: ileal tissue. Source of these receptors: an adult with Crohn's disease.

The chain uses TRBV5-1 and TRBJ2-3; 9 bases match TRBD2. CDR1 is SGHRS and CDR2 is YFSETQ in the germline V gene. The trim removed 1 base at V and 2 bases at J, leaving 2 bases unmatched. The CDR3 loop spans 15 amino acids. The CDR3 spells CASSLTSGYTDTQYF. CDR3 sequence (DNA): TGCGCCAGCAGCTTGACTAGCGGGTACACAGATACGCAGTATTTT.

The rearrangement links TRBV9 to TRBJ1-3, with D possibly matching TRBD1 (6 bases). Germline CDR1 reads SGDLS; CDR2 reads YYNGEE. This CDR3 region has 20 residues. V lost 5 bases, J lost 0 bases, and 27 bases lay in between. As DNA, the CDR3 is TGTGCCAGCAGTAGAGGATTTTTTCAAGACAGGTTGAGCTCTGGAAACACCATATATTTT. Translated, it gives CASSRGFFQDRLSSGNTIYF.

J is TRBJ1-5 and V is TRBV7-9; 7 positions agree with TRBD1. J was trimmed by 2 bases and V by 3 bases; bases with no gene match: 7. The CDR3 sequence is 16 residues long. Germline CDR1 is SEHNR and CDR2 is FQNEAQ (reference sequence). DNA of the CDR3: TGTGCCAGCAGCTTCGGTACAGGGGCCCGCAATCAGCCCCAGCATTTT. Protein sequence: CASSFGTGARNQPQHF.

This chain joins TRBV6-4 and TRBJ1-2; D possibly corresponds to TRBD1 (6 bases). Looked up from germline, CDR1 is MRHNA and CDR2 is SNTAGT. This CDR3 has 14 residues. Between the trimmed V and J ends, which lost 5 bases and 2 bases, there was a span of 12 bases. The CDR3 sequence: CASSRTAGNYGYTF. The CDR3 DNA reads as TGTGCCAGCAGTCGGACAGCAGGGAACTATGGCTACACCTTC.

The chain joins TRBV19 to TRBJ2-1; tentatively, D is TRBD2 (5 bases). The CDR3 length is 15 residues. V lost 3 bases, J lost 4 bases, and 13 bases lay in between. In germline, CDR1 is LNHDA, CDR2 SQIVND (reference sequence). CDR3 in amino acids: CASSIAGGGYNEQFF. The CDR3 DNA reads as TGTGCCAGTAGTATTGCCGGAGGCGGGTACAATGAGCAGTTCTTC.

This clone is large. The CDR3 coding sequence is TGTGCCAGCAGCCATGTCAATGAGCAGTTCTTC. Its translation: CASSHVNEQFF. This chain connects TRBV4-2 to TRBJ2-1; D is ambiguous. CDR3 length equals 11 residues. Germline V CDR1 and CDR2: LGHNA, YNFKEQ. V lost 3 bases and J 6 bases, leaving 3 bases between the germline ends.

The genes are TRBV7-7 and TRBJ2-7; perhaps TRBD2 as D (6 bases). The CDR3 contains 12 residues. Germline CDR1 is SSHAT and CDR2 is FNYEAQ (reference sequence). Between the trimmed V and J ends, which lost 11 bases and 3 bases, there was a span of 14 bases. CDR3 DNA: TGTGCCGGAGGGGAGTCGGGCTACGAGCAGTACTTC. This gives the protein CAGGESGYEQYF.

This chain links TRBV5-4 with TRBJ1-1, with D unclear. The CDR3 sequence is 12 residues long. Per germline, CDR1 SGHNT and CDR2 YYREEE (reference sequence). Trimming took off 0 bases at V and 4 bases at J, with 4 bases between the two ends. CDR3 amino acids: CASSLASTEAFF. The CDR3 nucleotides are TGTGCCAGCAGCTTGGCCAGCACTGAAGCTTTCTTT.

The chain uses TRBV5-4 and TRBJ1-5, with D possibly being TRBD1 (6 bases). From germline, CDR1 is SGHNT and CDR2 YYREEE (reference sequence). The CDR3 totals 14 residues. With 0 bases removed from V and 5 bases from J, the gap between germline ends came to 9 bases. The CDR3 is CASSLGGADQPQHF. CDR3 in DNA: TGTGCCAGCAGCTTGGGGGGGGCCGATCAGCCCCAGCATTTT.

The chain joins TRBV27 to TRBJ1-5, with a tentative D call TRBD1 (6 bases). V was clipped by 8 bases and J by 2 bases, with 16 bases between them. Looked up from germline, CDR1 is MNHEY and CDR2 is SMNVEV (reference sequence). The CDR3 loop spans 15 amino acids. CDR3: CASGPRTDRNQPQHF. CDR3 bases: TGTGCCAGCGGCCCTAGGACAGATCGCAATCAGCCCCAGCATTTT.

The V and J genes are TRBV5-5 and TRBJ1-6, with a possible D match to TRBD1 (5 bases). There are 14 residues in the CDR3. The V end was cut by 4 bases, the J end by 7 bases, with 12 bases between. Per the germline V gene, CDR1 is SGHKS and CDR2 is YYEKEE (reference sequence). This chain's CDR3 is CASSSRDGNSPLHF. The DNA for the CDR3 is TGTGCCAGCAGCAGCCGGGACGGAAATTCACCCCTCCACTTT.

CDR3 loop: CASSYPQGPGGYTF. The CDR3 region has the DNA TGTGCCAGCAGCTATCCACAGGGGCCGGGTGGCTACACCTTC. The chain combines TRBV2 with TRBJ1-2, with 7 nucleotides matching TRBD1. CDR1 and CDR2 (germline): SNHLY, FYNNEI. The CDR3 spans 14 residues. Trimming took 6 bases from V and 7 from J; bases not matched to a gene: 11.

The rearrangement links TRBV7-2 to TRBJ2-3; D remains ambiguous. This CDR3 comprises 12 residues. CDR1 SGHTA and CDR2 FQGNSA come from the germline V gene. V shed 5 bases and J shed 11 bases, with 14 bases lying between them. CDR3 coding DNA: TGTGCCAGCAGCCCACCGGGCCGTTTGCAGTATTTT. This codes for CASSPPGRLQYF.

The chain has TRBV19 and TRBJ2-1, with D uncertain. The V gene's germline CDR1 is LNHDA and CDR2 SQIVND (reference sequence). This CDR3 is 15 amino acids long. The V end was cut by 5 bases, the J end by 2 bases, with 13 bases between. The CDR3 loop is CASSLTKGTYNEQFF. CDR3 sequence (DNA): TGTGCCAGTAGTCTTACCAAAGGTACCTACAATGAGCAGTTCTTC.

The chain recombines TRBV4-1 with TRBJ2-2, with 7 bases identical to TRBD1. The CDR3 runs 16 residues. Germline trimming cut 0 bases from V and 6 bases from J; bases unmatched to any gene: 7. The germline V gene has CDR1 MGHRA and CDR2 YSYEKL. Here the CDR3 reads CASSQDTGVRAGELFF. Here the CDR3 DNA reads TGCGCCAGCAGCCAAGACACAGGGGTGCGGGCCGGGGAGCTGTTTTTT.

The chain is built from TRBV27 and TRBJ1-2; possible D gene TRBD1, 5 bases. In germline, CDR1 is MNHEY, CDR2 SMNVEV (reference sequence). CDR3 length: 15 amino acids. Trimming pared 5 bases from V and 4 bases from J, leaving 17 bases between. The CDR3 DNA sequence: TGTGCCAGCAGTCGAACAAACAGGAATCCCTATGGCTACACCTTC. Amino acid sequence: CASSRTNRNPYGYTF.

The chain uses TRBV2 and TRBJ1-2; D may be TRBD1 (5 bases). CDR1 is SNHLY and CDR2 is FYNNEI in the germline V gene. Between the trimmed V and J ends, which lost 5 bases and 7 bases, there was a span of 20 bases. The length of the CDR3 is 15 residues. The CDR3 DNA reads as TGTGCCAGCAGTACCCAATACCGGGGGACGACTGGCTACACCTTC. As protein: CASSTQYRGTTGYTF. Full variable domain (outside the CDR3, taken from reference TRBV2 and TRBJ1-2): EPEVTQTPSHQVTQMGQEVILRCVPISNHLYFYWYRQILGQKVEFLVSFYNNEISEKSEIFDDQFSVERPDGSNFTLKIRSTKLEDSAMYFCASSTQYRGTTGYTFGSGTRLTVV.

The rearrangement links TRBV11-2 to TRBJ2-4; TRBD2 matches 9 bases. With V trimmed by 4 bases and J by 0 bases, 4 bases remained unmatched. There are 16 residues in the CDR3. Germline V gives CDR1 SGHAT, CDR2 FQNNGV. This chain's CDR3 is CASSSQLAGAKNIQYF. The CDR3 DNA reads TGTGCCAGCAGCTCCCAACTAGCGGGAGCCAAAAACATTCAGTACTTC.

The chain is built from TRBV20-1 and TRBJ2-5; D unclear. Looked up from germline, CDR1 is DFQATT and CDR2 is SNEGSKA (reference sequence). The CDR3 extends over 11 amino acids. CDR3 DNA sequence: TGCAGCCGTCGTCTTGGGGAGACCCAGTACTTC. Translating it yields CSRRLGETQYF.

V is TRBV6-5 and J is TRBJ1-6; 10 bases align to TRBD1. J lost 10 bases, V lost 6 bases, and 6 bases had no gene match. Germline loops: CDR1 MNHEY, CDR2 SVGAGI. The CDR3 spans 14 residues. DNA for the CDR3: TGTGCCAGCAGGACCGGGACAGGGGTATCACCCCTCCACTTT. Translation gives CASRTGTGVSPLHF.

This clone was seen a few times. Other DNA sequences within the sample encode an identical CDR3. The genes are TRBV19 and TRBJ1-5; 7 bases match TRBD1. Germline CDR1 LNHDA, CDR2 SQIVND (reference sequence). V lost 9 bases to trimming and J lost 3 bases; unmatched junction nucleotides: 5. The CDR3 length is 13 residues. This CDR3 is CASRGQANQPQHF. CDR3 nucleotides: TGTGCCAGCCGCGGACAGGCCAATCAGCCCCAGCATTTT.

The CDR3: CASSLGRALYYGYTF. The CDR3 DNA reads TGTGCCAGCAGCTTGGGACGGGCCCTCTACTATGGCTACACCTTC. The V call is TRBV5-6, the J call TRBJ1-2; D uncertain. The V and J ends lost 0 bases and 3 bases respectively, with 12 bases between them. In germline, CDR1 is SGHDT, CDR2 YYEEEE. The CDR3 runs to 15 residues. The full variable domain, completed using reference TRBV5-6 and TRBJ1-2, is DAGVTQSPTHLIKTRGQQVTLRCSPKSGHDTVSWYQQALGQGPQFIFQYYEEEERQRGNFPDRFSGHQFPNYSSELNVNALLLGDSALYLCASSLGRALYYGYTFGSGTRLTVV.

The V call is TRBV10-1, the J call TRBJ2-1; TRBD2 matches at 8 bases. CDR3 length equals 14 residues. Trimming removed 3 bases from V and 10 bases from J; junction bases left unmatched: 8. Germline lookup yields CDR1 WNHNN and CDR2 SYGVQD (reference sequence). The CDR3 DNA reads TGCGCCAGCAGTGAACCCGGACTAGCACCCGAGCAGTTCTTC. It is translated as CASSEPGLAPEQFF.

A word on this clone: A much larger clonotype is one base distant, so this may be a read error. The chain couples TRBV18 to TRBJ1-6; D is uncertain. Between the trimmed V and J ends, which lost 1 base and 5 bases, there was a span of 15 bases. The CDR3 is 17 amino acids. Germline V CDR1 and CDR2: KGHSH, LQKENI. The CDR3 DNA sequence: TGTGCCAGCTCACCACGCACGTCCCAAATTAATAATTCACCCCTCCACTTT. Translation: CASSPRTSQINNSPLHF.

The J gene is TRBJ1-1, the V gene TRBV9, with TRBD1 as a possible D gene (6 bases). This CDR3 has 15 amino acids. The germline V gene has CDR1 SGDLS and CDR2 YYNGEE. Deletions cut 4 bases from V and 6 bases from J, with 19 bases between. In nucleotides, the CDR3 is TGTGCCAGCAGCCCCTTCGGACAGTTGGGGTCTGAAGCTTTCTTT. Amino acids: CASSPFGQLGSEAFF.

The chain has TRBV19 and TRBJ2-2; TRBD2 agrees at 7 bases. The J segment lost 3 bases and the V segment lost 2 bases, leaving 6 bases of the junction unmatched. Germline V gene data show CDR1 as LNHDA and CDR2 as SQIVND (reference sequence). The CDR3 spans 16 residues. The CDR3 loop reads CASSISRETDTGELFF. In nucleotides, the CDR3 is TGTGCCAGTAGTATATCGCGGGAGACAGACACCGGGGAGCTGTTTTTT. The full variable domain, its missing parts supplied by reference TRBV19 and TRBJ2-2, is DGGITQSPKYLFRKEGQNVTLSCEQNLNHDAMYWYRQDPGQGLRLIYYSQIVNDFQKGDIAEGYSVSREKKESFPLTVTSAQKNPTAFYLCASSISRETDTGELFFGEGSRLTVL.